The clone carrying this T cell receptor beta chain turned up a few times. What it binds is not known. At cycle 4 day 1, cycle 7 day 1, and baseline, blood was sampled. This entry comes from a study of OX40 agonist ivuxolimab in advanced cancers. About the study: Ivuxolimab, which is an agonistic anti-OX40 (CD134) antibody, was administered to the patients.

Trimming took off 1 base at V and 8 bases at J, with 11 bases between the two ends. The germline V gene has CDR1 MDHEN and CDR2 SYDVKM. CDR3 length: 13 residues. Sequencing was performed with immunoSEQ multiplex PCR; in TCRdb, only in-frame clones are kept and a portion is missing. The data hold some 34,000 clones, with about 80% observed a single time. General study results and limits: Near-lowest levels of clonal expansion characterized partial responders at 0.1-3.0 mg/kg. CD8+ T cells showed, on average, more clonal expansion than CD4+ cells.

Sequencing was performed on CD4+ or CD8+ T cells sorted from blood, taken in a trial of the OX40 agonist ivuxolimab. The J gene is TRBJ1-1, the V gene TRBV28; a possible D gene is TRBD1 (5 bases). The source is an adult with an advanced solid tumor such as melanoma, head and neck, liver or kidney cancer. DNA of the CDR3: TGTGCCAGCAGTTTATTGGGGGGGTACGAAGCTTTCTTT. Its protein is CASSLLGGYEAFF. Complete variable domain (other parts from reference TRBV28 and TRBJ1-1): DVKVTQSSRYLVKRTGEKVFLECVQDMDHENMFWYRQDPGLGLRLIYFSYDVKMKEKGDIPEGYSVSREKKERFSLILESASTNQTSMYLCASSLLGGYEAFFGQGTRLTVV.